This paragraph covers one T cell receptor beta chain sequence. Its antigen remains unknown. The data stem from a study of T cells in Graves' hyperthyroidism and ophthalmopathy. V lost 10 bases and J 0 bases, leaving 16 bases between the germline ends. The CDR3 is 15 amino acids. Broader study findings: Expanded thyroid clonotypes (above 0.001) were mostly also found in blood.

It was RNA transcripts that yielded the amplified TCR beta CDR3 regions. First-round RT-PCR targeting the TCR CDR3 was performed with the HTBI primer set. Using its own MiXCR run on the multiplex PCR reads, TCRdb lists one record per CDR3 protein. Among about 340,000 distinct CDR3 sequences, 21% were seen once, and the ten largest hold under 55%. The sequenced sample was blood. This TCR derives from a woman in her 50s with Graves' hyperthyroidism. This rearrangement joins TRBV12-3 or TRBV12-4 to TRBJ1-5; D may be TRBD1 (5 bases). CDR3 residues: CATGQDGYSNQPQHF. CDR3 DNA: TGTGCCACCGGACAAGACGGTTATAGCAATCAGCCCCAGCATTTT.